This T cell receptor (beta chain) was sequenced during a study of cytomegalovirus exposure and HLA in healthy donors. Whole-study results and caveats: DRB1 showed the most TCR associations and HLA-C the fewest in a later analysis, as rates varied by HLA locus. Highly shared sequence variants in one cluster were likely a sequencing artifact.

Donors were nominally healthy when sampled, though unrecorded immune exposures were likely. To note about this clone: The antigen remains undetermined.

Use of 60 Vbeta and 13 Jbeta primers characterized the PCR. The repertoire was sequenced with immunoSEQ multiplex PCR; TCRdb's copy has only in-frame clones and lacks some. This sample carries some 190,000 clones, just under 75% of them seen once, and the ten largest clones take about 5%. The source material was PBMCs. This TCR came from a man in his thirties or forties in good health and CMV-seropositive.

The CDR3 spells CASSPDRPDKNIQYF. The DNA of the CDR3 is TGTGCCAGCAGTCCCGACAGGCCCGACAAAAACATTCAGTACTTC. J is TRBJ2-4 and V is TRBV6-6, with D maybe TRBD1 (6 bases). Germline assignment: CDR1 MNHNY and CDR2 SVGAGI (reference sequence). The CDR3 contains 15 residues. V was cut by 5 bases and J by 3 bases, with 14 bases left in between.